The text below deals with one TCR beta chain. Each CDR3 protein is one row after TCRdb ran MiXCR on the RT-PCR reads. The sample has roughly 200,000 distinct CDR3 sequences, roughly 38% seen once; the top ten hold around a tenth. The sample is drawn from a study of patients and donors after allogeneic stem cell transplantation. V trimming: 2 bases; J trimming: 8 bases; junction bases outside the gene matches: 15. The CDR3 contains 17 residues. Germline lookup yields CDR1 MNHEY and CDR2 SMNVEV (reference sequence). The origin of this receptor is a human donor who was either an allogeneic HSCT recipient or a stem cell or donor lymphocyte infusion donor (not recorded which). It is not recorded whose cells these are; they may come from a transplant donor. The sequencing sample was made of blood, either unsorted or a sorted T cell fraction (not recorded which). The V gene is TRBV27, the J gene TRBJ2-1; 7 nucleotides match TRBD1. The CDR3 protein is CASSLKSATGFFHEQFF. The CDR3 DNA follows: TGTGCCAGCAGTTTAAAGAGTGCGACAGGGTTTTTCCATGAGCAGTTCTTC.